A single sample is the source of the 16 T cell receptor beta chains below, sequenced in a study of blood T cell repertoires in COVID-19. The repertoire was sequenced with immunoSEQ multiplex PCR; TCRdb's copy has only in-frame clones and lacks some. The sample holds approximately 250,000 clones, over 75% seen once. Sample: peripheral blood. All receptors derive from a human donor in a cohort sampled during active COVID-19.

The genes are TRBV28 and TRBJ2-7; 7 bases map to TRBD2. The CDR3 sequence is 13 residues long. J gave up 3 bases and V 5 bases, and 4 bases lay outside the gene matches. CDR1 is MDHEN and CDR2 is SYDVKM in the germline V gene. The CDR3 DNA is TGTGCCAGCAGTCGGGAGGACCTCTACGAGCAGTACTTC. It encodes CASSREDLYEQYF.

The chain has TRBV2 and TRBJ2-5; D might be TRBD2 (6 bases). Per germline, CDR1 SNHLY and CDR2 FYNNEI. Trimming stripped 1 base from V and 2 bases from J, with 14 bases between. The CDR3 is 16 amino acids. The CDR3 DNA follows: TGTGCCAGCAGTGAAGGTCGAGCGGGTAATCAAGAGACCCAGTACTTC. Its protein is CASSEGRAGNQETQYF. The full variable domain, in which reference TRBV2 and TRBJ2-5 provide the parts outside the CDR3, is EPEVTQTPSHQVTQMGQEVILRCVPISNHLYFYWYRQILGQKVEFLVSFYNNEISEKSEIFDDQFSVERPDGSNFTLKIRSTKLEDSAMYFCASSEGRAGNQETQYFGPGTRLLVL.

The chain recombines TRBV5-6 with TRBJ2-1; D not resolved. In germline, CDR1 is SGHDT, CDR2 YYEEEE. Trimming removed 0 bases at V and 0 bases at J, with 10 bases between. The CDR3 loop spans 16 amino acids. CDR3 bases: TGTGCCAGCAGCTTGGACGGCGGCGCCTCCTACAATGAGCAGTTCTTC. Its protein is CASSLDGGASYNEQFF.

The chain has TRBV14 and TRBJ2-1; tentatively, D is TRBD2 (6 bases). Germline loops: CDR1 SGHDN, CDR2 FVKESK. CDR3 length equals 15 residues. V shed 1 base and J shed 10 bases, with 17 bases lying between them. Here the CDR3 DNA reads TGTGCCAGCAGCCAAGCGTCGGGACTCATGGGGGAGCAGTTCTTC. It translates to CASSQASGLMGEQFF. Drawing the rest from reference TRBV14 and TRBJ2-1, the complete variable domain is EAGVTQFPSHSVIEKGQTVTLRCDPISGHDNLYWYRRVMGKEIKFLLHFVKESKQDESGMPNNRFLAERTGGTYSTLKVQPAELEDSGVYFCASSQASGLMGEQFFGPGTRLTVL.

The chain couples TRBV10-3 to TRBJ2-7; D might be TRBD2 (6 bases). Germline CDR1 reads ENHRY; CDR2 reads SYGVKD. CDR3 length: 13 amino acids. Trimming took off 4 bases at V and 3 bases at J, with 10 bases between the two ends. CDR3 DNA sequence: TGTGCCATCAGTGCCGGGACTGTCTACGAGCAGTACTTC. Protein sequence: CAISAGTVYEQYF.

The chain carries TRBV5-1 and TRBJ2-5; 9 bases fit TRBD1. V was pared by 3 bases and J by 5 bases, with 5 bases of the junction left unmatched. CDR3 size: 14 residues. The germline V gene has CDR1 SGHRS and CDR2 YFSETQ. Written as DNA, the CDR3 is TGCGCCAGCAGCTACCGGGACAGGGAGGAGACCCAGTACTTC. Translating it yields CASSYRDREETQYF. The full variable domain, with the rest looked up from reference TRBV5-1 and TRBJ2-5, is KAGVTQTPRYLIKTRGQQVTLSCSPISGHRSVSWYQQTPGQGLQFLFEYFSETQRNKGNFPGRFSGRQFSNSRSEMNVSTLELGDSALYLCASSYRDREETQYFGPGTRLLVL.

The chain employs TRBV7-2 and TRBJ1-3, with 11 bases lining up with TRBD1. This CDR3 is 19 amino acids long. J was trimmed by 4 bases and V by 1 base; bases with no gene match: 12. Germline CDR1 and CDR2: SGHTA and FQGNSA. The CDR3 DNA reads TGTGCCAGCAGCTTAGTTGGACAGGGGGCGCAGGGCCCAGGAAACACCATATATTTT. Residues: CASSLVGQGAQGPGNTIYF.

This clone was recorded a few times. This sequence joins TRBV12-3 or TRBV12-4 and TRBJ1-1; TRBD1 might be the D (5 bases). Trimming stripped 3 bases from V and 7 bases from J, with 12 bases between. CDR3 length equals 13 residues. CDR3 nucleotide sequence: TGTGCCAGCAGTTTTCGGCTCCAGGGTGAAGCTTTCTTT. It is translated as CASSFRLQGEAFF.

The chain has TRBV6-1 and TRBJ1-5, with D possibly matching TRBD1 (5 bases). CDR3 size: 13 residues. Germline loops: CDR1 MNHNS, CDR2 SASEGT. V lost 2 bases, J lost 6 bases, and 8 bases lay in between. The CDR3 reads CASSEQGSQPQHF. CDR3 DNA sequence: TGTGCCAGCAGTGAACAGGGAAGTCAGCCCCAGCATTTT.

This clone has at least ten counts. This chain uses TRBV21-1 with TRBJ1-1; the table's D call, TRBD1, was not checked against the DNA. TRBV21-1 corresponds to a pseudogene. This CDR3 contains 14 residues. This chain's CDR3 is CASSRRTGAPEAFF. The CDR3 bases are TGTGCCAGCAGCAGACGGACAGGGGCCCCTGAAGCTTTCTTT.

The rearrangement uses TRBV19 and TRBJ2-3; no clear D. Germline values: CDR1 LNHDA, CDR2 SQIVND (reference sequence). This CDR3 has 13 amino acids. The V and J ends lost 1 base and 6 bases respectively, with 8 bases between them. Written as DNA, the CDR3 is TGTGCCAGTAGTATAGTGTCCAGGGATACGCAGTATTTT. This encodes CASSIVSRDTQYF.

The chain couples TRBV11-2 to TRBJ2-1; weak D call: TRBD2 (5 bases). Trimming pared 5 bases from V and 15 bases from J, leaving 17 bases between. CDR3 length: 12 residues. The germline V gene has CDR1 SGHAT and CDR2 FQNNGV. CDR3 nucleotides: TGTGCCAGCAGCCCTACTAGGAGAGATAGGTTCTTC. Translating it yields CASSPTRRDRFF.

The chain carries TRBV24-1 and TRBJ2-1; 13 bases map to TRBD2. V was clipped by 5 bases and J by 8 bases; unmatched bases: 5. The CDR3 length is 15 residues. Germline V gene lookup returns CDR1 KGHDR and CDR2 SFDVKD. This CDR3 reads CATSAGLAGAHEQFF. In DNA, the CDR3 is TGTGCCACCAGTGCTGGACTAGCGGGGGCCCATGAGCAGTTCTTC.

The chain has TRBV19 and TRBJ2-5; 8 nucleotides line up with TRBD1. V trimming: 3 bases; J trimming: 3 bases; junction bases outside the gene matches: 12. Germline CDR1 is LNHDA and CDR2 is SQIVND (reference sequence). This CDR3 region has 17 residues. The CDR3 coding sequence is TGTGCCAGTAGTATCGTTGGCTTCAGACAGGGGAAAGAGACCCAGTACTTC. This translates into CASSIVGFRQGKETQYF.

The J gene is TRBJ2-2, the V gene TRBV19; maybe TRBD1 (7 bases). The V gene lost 7 bases and the J gene lost 4 bases, with 22 bases spanning the gap. This CDR3 contains 17 residues. Looked up from germline, CDR1 is LNHDA and CDR2 is SQIVND (reference sequence). CDR3 amino acids: CASKRSAGGGSTGELFF. For the CDR3, the DNA is TGTGCCAGTAAACGGAGCGCAGGGGGAGGTAGCACCGGGGAGCTGTTTTTT.

This rearrangement joins TRBV7-9 to TRBJ2-1; possibly TRBD1 for D (6 bases). The germline V gene has CDR1 SEHNR and CDR2 FQNEAQ (reference sequence). This CDR3 comprises 14 residues. Trimming took 7 bases from V and 6 from J, leaving 16 bases between them. In DNA, the CDR3 is TGTGCCAGCACGCTTGAACGACAGGTCAATGAGCAGTTCTTC. Translation gives CASTLERQVNEQFF.